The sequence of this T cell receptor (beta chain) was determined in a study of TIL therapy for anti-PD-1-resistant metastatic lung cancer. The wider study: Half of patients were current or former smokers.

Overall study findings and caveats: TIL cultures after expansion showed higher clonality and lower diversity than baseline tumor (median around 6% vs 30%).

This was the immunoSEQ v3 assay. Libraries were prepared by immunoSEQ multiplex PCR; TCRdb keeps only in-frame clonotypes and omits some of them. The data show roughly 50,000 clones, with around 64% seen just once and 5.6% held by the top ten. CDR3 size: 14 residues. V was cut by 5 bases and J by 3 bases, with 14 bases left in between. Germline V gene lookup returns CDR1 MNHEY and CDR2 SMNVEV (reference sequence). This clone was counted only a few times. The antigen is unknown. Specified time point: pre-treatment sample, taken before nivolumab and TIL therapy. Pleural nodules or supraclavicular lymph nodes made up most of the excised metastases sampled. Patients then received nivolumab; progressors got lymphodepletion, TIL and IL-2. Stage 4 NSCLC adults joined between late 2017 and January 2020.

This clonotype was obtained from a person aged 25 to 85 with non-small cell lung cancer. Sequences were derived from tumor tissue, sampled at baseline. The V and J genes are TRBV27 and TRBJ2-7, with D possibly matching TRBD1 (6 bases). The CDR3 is CASSPGVFFYEQYF. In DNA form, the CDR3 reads TGTGCCAGCAGTCCAGGGGTCTTCTTCTACGAGCAGTACTTC.